The present T cell receptor (beta chain) was sequenced within a study of shared T cell receptors in the human thymus (dated by TCRdb to the early 2020s). Background for the entire study: The study examined how self-reactive, shared T-cell receptor alpha chains are generated in the human thymus.

On this clone: Its target antigen remains unknown. The junction differs from germline at one of its ends, possibly a read error.

The CDR3 spans 13 residues, from the cysteine through the phenylalanine. The retained sequence is limited to the CDR3, 39 bases, with the frame set at the first base. CDR1 is given as SGHNT and CDR2 as YYREEE, both from the germline V gene (reference sequence). Library creation used the immunoSEQ multiplex PCR assay. As stored in TCRdb, this immuneACCESS dataset retains in-frame rearrangements with V and J assigned. A fraction of the clones does not appear; measured against another copy, unresolved V genes explain less than half of the discrepancy, and the remainder lacks a known reason. The sample table lists 640,000 or so clones, 87% of them with a count of one. The biggest ten clones account for more than 0.009% of the sample. These same records also appear under a second study, on human thymus T cells. The second publication reports: In Finland, the donors were immunologically healthy infants who were having open corrective cardiac surgery for congenital heart defects. Thymus tissue was obtained as surgical resects removed during corrective cardiac surgery. Biased V and J gene segment usage appeared to be present in both thymic and peripheral blood repertoires. The related research found that thymic TCR repertoires overlapped highly between unrelated individuals. The study used roughly eight infant thymus samples plus four related peripheral blood samples to characterize TCR alpha and beta repertoires. The infant donors were 7 to 244 days old, and the cohort included more than five males and a couple of females. Thymocytes were mechanically released from the tissue and were stored as pellets of roughly 9-33 million cells at -70 degrees C. A QIAsymphony instrument was used to extract genomic DNA from frozen cell pellets. The immunoSEQ multiplex PCR assay was used to amplify the TCRB and TCRAD loci from a standardized amount of quality-controlled genomic DNA. The V(D)J region was spanned by amplicons of a length sufficient to cover the CDR3 and to identify V and J genes. The amplicons were sequenced on an Illumina platform via the commercial immunoSEQ service. Primer bias and sequencing errors were corrected using previously described methods, and TCRAD and TCRB definitions followed the IMGT database. The repertoires were analysed using immunoSEQ Analyzer 3.0 and VDJTools for basic statistics, V/J segment usage, diversity estimates, rarefaction and pairwise overlap. Chao1, ChaoE, Efron-Thisted, Shannon and inverse Simpson indices were used to estimate diversity, which was also estimated on datasets down-sampled to the smallest sample. Repertoire overlap used strict matching of CDR3 nucleotide sequence, V gene and J gene, with Jaccard-based multidimensional scaling clustering. On average, thymus samples yielded around 810,000 unique TCRB clonotypes, whereas blood samples yielded some 92,000.

The material sequenced was thymocytes. The sequence links TRBV5-4 to TRBJ2-1; no D gene can be assigned with confidence. The origin of this receptor is a boy less than two years old with a congenital heart defect. Donor details come from another sample of the same person, matched by shared clones. The CDR3 protein is CASSLAAFNGQFF. The nucleotide sequence is given as TGTGCCAGCAGCTTGGCTGCGTTTAATGGGCAGTTCTTC.